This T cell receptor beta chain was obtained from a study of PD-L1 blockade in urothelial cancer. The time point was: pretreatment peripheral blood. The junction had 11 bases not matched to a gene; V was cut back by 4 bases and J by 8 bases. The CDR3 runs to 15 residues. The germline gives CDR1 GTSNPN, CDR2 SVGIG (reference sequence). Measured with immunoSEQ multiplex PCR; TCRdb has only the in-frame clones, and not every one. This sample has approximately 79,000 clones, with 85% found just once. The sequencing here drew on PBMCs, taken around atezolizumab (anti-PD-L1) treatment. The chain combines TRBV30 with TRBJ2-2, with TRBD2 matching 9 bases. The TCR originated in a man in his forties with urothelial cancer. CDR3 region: CAWKKGTSSTGELFF. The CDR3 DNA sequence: TGTGCCTGGAAAAAAGGGACTAGCTCGACGGGGGAGCTGTTTTTT.